Detailed here is one T cell receptor beta chain. No antigen is known for it. No base quality information exists; no much larger clone differs at one position. One collaborating source in Seattle enrolled patients while the patients were actively infected and followed the patients over time throughout the course of disease. Whole blood was collected in K2EDTA tubes by collaborating institutions according to the institutions' own protocols. Collaborator samples were shipped for TCRbeta analysis as frozen whole blood, isolated PBMCs, or DNA extracted from either sample type. The immunoSEQ Assay, a bias-controlled multiplex PCR, was used to amplify TCRbeta CDR3 regions from genomic DNA. The published analysis was carried out like this. The number of nucleated cells in each sample was estimated from the amplification of reference gene primers within the assay. Sequence reads were collapsed and filtered to measure the absolute abundance of every unique TCRbeta CDR3 rearrangement. Productive Simpson clonality was computed per sample as the square root of Simpson's diversity index over productive rearrangements. What TCRdb holds here is the immuneACCESS table cut down to in-frame rearrangements. Part of the clones is not present; checked against another copy, under half of the missing clones reflect an unresolved V gene, and the others are unexplained. The DNA gave D and trimming, while V, J and clone size come from that table. The sample table holds 300,000 to 400,000 clones, of which approximately 87% were seen once. Roughly 6.3% of the sample lies in the top ten.

These data are taken from a study of blood T cell repertoires in COVID-19 (dated by TCRdb to about 2020). Describing the broader study: The collaborator samples originated in the United States, Italy and Spain and spanned the acute and convalescent phases of COVID-19. The prospective study material was composed of cDNA or gDNA derived from T cells, B-cell-depleted T cells, or PBMCs. Subjects who had been exposed to COVID-19, were actively infected with it, or had recovered from it provided the deeply sampled blood TCRbeta repertoires that made up the dataset. The repertoires were released in a freely available public database intended as a resource for research on the immune response to SARS-CoV-2. The samples were drawn from two sources: the first 160 participants of the ongoing ImmuneRACE study, and approximately 1,300 subjects contributed by 6 global collaborators. Sample metadata almost always included a de-identified subject ID, COVID-19 status, age in years and sex. Where available, HLA class I and class II types were obtained from metadata supplied by the sample provider rather than from assay-based typing. General conclusions and limits of the study: The amount of clinical and demographic metadata varied by source and participant and was provided uncurated.

The sequence was obtained from a woman in her 50s with COVID-19, enrolled during active disease. Sequenced sample: peripheral blood.

The nucleotide sequence is given as TGTGCCAGCATGCTAGGACAGGGCCGATATGGCTACACCTTC. The encoded protein is CASMLGQGRYGYTF. The chain employs TRBV2 and TRBJ1-2; 8 bases in the junction line up with TRBD1. From a lookup of the germline V gene, CDR1 and CDR2 are SNHLY and FYNNEI. V is cut back by 7 bases and J by 5 bases, with 9 bases in the junction unmatched. Taken from cysteine to phenylalanine, the CDR3 has 14 residues. The sequence is cut down to CDR3 DNA, 42 bases in frame from base 1.